This TCR beta chain was sequenced in a study of T cell responses to AZD1222 COVID-19 vaccine. Study findings and constraints: Baseline serology detected seropositivity in only six or seven AZD1222 recipients.

Sequencing used immunoSEQ multiplex PCR; TCRdb keeps in-frame clones, though not all of them. The table lists fewer than 120,000 clones, about 94% of them singletons. This clone appeared a single time. Its cognate antigen is unknown. The input for sequencing was peripheral blood, taken 28 days after the second AZD1222 dose. This sequence originates from an adult who received the AZD1222 COVID-19 vaccine.

Here the CDR3 reads CASSFQGDTDTQYF. CDR3 DNA: TGTGCCAGCTCCTTTCAAGGGGACACAGATACGCAGTATTTT. The J gene is TRBJ2-3, the V gene TRBV2, with D possibly matching TRBD1 (5 bases). CDR1 and CDR2 (germline): SNHLY, FYNNEI. Trimming took 8 bases from V and 2 from J, leaving 14 bases between them. This CDR3 contains 14 residues.